The text below deals with one TCR beta chain. The data were taken from a study of T cell changes during pregnancy in multiple sclerosis. Using immunoSEQ multiplex PCR, the repertoire was profiled, and TCRdb retains in-frame clones only, with some absent. The sample yields about 93,000 clones, around 92% seen once. The sequence was obtained from a female donor in good health, enrolled as a control in a pregnancy study. Sequencing used peripheral blood, obtained after pregnancy.

The CDR3: CASSSGQGPSGANVLTF. CDR3 bases: TGTGCCAGCAGCTCGGGGCAGGGGCCCTCTGGGGCCAACGTCCTGACTTTC. The chain employs TRBV11-3 and TRBJ2-6; a possible D gene is TRBD1 (6 bases). Germline V lookup: CDR1 SGHNT, CDR2 YENEEA. The CDR3 extends over 17 amino acids. The V end lost 4 bases, the J end lost 0 bases, and 13 bases lay between the germline ends.